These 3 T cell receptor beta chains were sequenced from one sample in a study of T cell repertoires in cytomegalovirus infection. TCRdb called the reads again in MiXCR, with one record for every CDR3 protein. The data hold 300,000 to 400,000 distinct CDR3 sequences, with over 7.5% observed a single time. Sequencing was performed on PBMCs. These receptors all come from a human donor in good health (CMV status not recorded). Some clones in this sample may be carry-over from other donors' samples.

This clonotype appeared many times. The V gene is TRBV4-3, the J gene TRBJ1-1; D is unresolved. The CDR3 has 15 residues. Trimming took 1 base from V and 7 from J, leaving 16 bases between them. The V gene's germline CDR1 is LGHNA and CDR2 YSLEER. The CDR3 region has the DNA TGCGCCAGCAGCCAAGGGACGGCGGGGTTCAGTGAAGCTTTCTTT. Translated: CASSQGTAGFSEAFF.

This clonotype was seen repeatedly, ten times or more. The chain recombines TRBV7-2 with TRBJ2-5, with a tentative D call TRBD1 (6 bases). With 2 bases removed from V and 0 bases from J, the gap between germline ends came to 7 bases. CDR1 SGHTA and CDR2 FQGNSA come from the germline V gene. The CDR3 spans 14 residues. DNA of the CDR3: TGTGCCAGCAGCTTATGGGACAACCAAGAGACCCAGTACTTC. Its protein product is CASSLWDNQETQYF.

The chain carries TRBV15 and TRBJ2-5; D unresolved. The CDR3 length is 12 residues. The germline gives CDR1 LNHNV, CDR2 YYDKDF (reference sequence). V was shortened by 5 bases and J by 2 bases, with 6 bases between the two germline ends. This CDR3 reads CATSGIQETQYF. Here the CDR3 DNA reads TGTGCCACCAGCGGCATACAAGAGACCCAGTACTTC.